This T cell receptor (beta chain) derives from a study of shared clonotypes between healthy human individuals. In the study overall: Three plates were used per donor for CD4 naive, three for CD4 memory, two for CD8 naive and one for CD8 memory.

Turning to this clone: What it binds is unknown.

Donors comprised only Caucasian adults living in Nashville, Tennessee. Overall study results and limits: Naive subsets typically showed greater estimated richness than memory subsets.

Germline lookup yields CDR1 SGHDN and CDR2 FVKESK. This CDR3 has 18 residues. After removal of 4 bases from V and 5 bases from J, the junction contained 16 bases not matched to a gene. For sorted subsets, 150 to 200 ng DNA per replicate equaled about 27,000 T cell genomes. Measured with immunoSEQ multiplex PCR; TCRdb has only the in-frame clones, and not every one. Counted here are about 690,000 clones, less than 95% occurring once; the ten biggest clones make up more than 30%. The chain combines TRBV14 with TRBJ2-1; 8 bases line up with TRBD2. Sequenced material: memory CD8+ T cells from PBMCs. Subset indicated: CD45RO+ cells pooled with CCR7-negative TemRA cells. This TCR was recovered from a man aged 18-30 years in good health. Some clones in this sample may be carry-over from other donors' samples. CDR3 region: CASSPPLAGATPDNEQFF. The CDR3 DNA reads TGTGCCAGCAGCCCCCCCCTAGCGGGCGCCACCCCGGACAATGAGCAGTTCTTC.